This TCR beta chain was identified during a study of blood T cells in healthy people across ages (dated by TCRdb to the mid-2010s). Context from the whole study: In model experiments, template switching captured roughly one uniquely barcoded TCR beta cDNA molecule for every two T cells. The study measured age-related changes in TCR beta repertoire diversity using deep sequencing normalized with unique cDNA molecular identifiers. Donors were grouped into four age groups: young (average 16 years), middle-aged (39), aged (roughly 62) and long-lived (approximately 78). To avoid experimental bias, donors of different ages were distributed randomly across sequencing lanes. Using the same blood draw, the study looked at two additional independent replicas of 1 million unique cDNA reads for two donors, one aged 18 to 30 and the other aged 80 or older. Broader findings and caveats from the paper: Because the CMV infection status of the donors was unknown, age-related changes in expanded clonotypes may potentially have been confounded. Bulk unsorted PBMC profiling prevented conclusive comparison of naive and antigen-experienced compartments. The long-lived group showed more naive CD4+ T cells, fewer expanded clones and increased TCR diversity than the aged group, suggesting age selection. Observed TCR beta diversity per million T cells fell roughly linearly with age, and a significant reduction was already apparent by age approximately 41. There was a strong correlation between observed TCR beta diversity and the percentage of naive T cells measured by flow cytometry. Total diversity estimates from one million sequenced T cells were considered lower bounds and underestimates.

This clonotype was seen only a few times. Its specific antigen is unknown. No base qualities exist here, and no much larger clone lies one base off it. The germline V gene (reference sequence) specifies DFQATT as CDR1 and SNEGSKA as CDR2. The CDR3 starts with the cysteine, ends with the phenylalanine, and has 16 residues. The only DNA kept is the CDR3, 48 bases in frame from the first base. V is cut back by 5 bases and J by 0 bases, with 12 bases in the junction unmatched. The library was obtained by 5' RACE. Sequencing instrument: Illumina HiSeq 2500. A second PCR of roughly 7 to 12 cycles was run with a J-beta primer mix and a sample-barcoded 5' primer. A unique molecular identifier was introduced onto each TCR beta cDNA molecule by a template-switch 5' adaptor carrying 12 random nucleotides. Each sample yielded at least 3 million CDR3-containing paired-end reads. First-strand cDNA synthesis was performed from all RNA using the Mint cDNA synthesis kit, with priming by a TRBC-specific oligonucleotide. All cDNA was treated with uracil-DNA glycosylase and then went through a first 18-cycle PCR with the universal primers M1SS and BC2_uni_R. For the original study's pipeline: Each sample was normalized by randomly selecting 1 million high-quality reads, each carrying a distinct molecular identifier. Instead of being binned into consensus sequences, reads that shared molecular identifiers were thrown out. MiTCR, with a Q25 quality threshold and the strictest error-elimination algorithm, was used for CDR3 identification, clonotype clustering and error correction. A nonparametric unseen species model with Euler transformation was used to estimate lower-bound total TCR beta diversity. TCRdb took the public reads, trimmed them with fastp at Q25, ran MiXCR for clone calling and kept in-frame beta chains. Entries are consolidated by CDR3 protein sequence, retaining the most common genes and DNA. These V and J calls rely on TCRdb rather than the paper's analysis. Here the sample has approximately 850,000 distinct CDR3 sequences; 55% to 70% occur a single time. 20% to 25% of the sample comes from the top ten.

The donors were about 40 Caucasian individuals from Russia, aged 6 to 90 years, who were systemically healthy. Each donor gave around 9.8 milliliters of peripheral blood, collected into EDTA-treated Vacutainer tubes. PBMCs were isolated by Ficoll-Paque density-gradient centrifugation, with at least 6 million obtained per sample. Trizol reagent was used to extract total RNA from the PBMCs, yielding at least 6 micrograms per sample. Naive CD45RAhigh/CD27high T cell percentages were measured by flow cytometry on a PBMC aliquot from every donor. This chain joins TRBV20-1 to TRBJ1-2, and 7 junctional nucleotides match TRBD1. This clonotype was sampled from a man aged 25 to 45 in good health. Material for sequencing was blood. The DNA sequence follows: TGCAGTGCTGTCTCCGGGACAGCCACATCTAACTATGGCTACACCTTC. Its amino acids are CSAVSGTATSNYGYTF.